This T cell receptor beta chain was sequenced in a study of beta chain features in type 1 diabetes. Overall study context: The number of sorted cells examined across all samples was under 140,000,000.

Study conclusions and caveats: Among patients with Type 1 diabetes, TCRB CDR3s were moderately but significantly shorter in every one of the four CD4+ subsets.

Sorting that relied on CD45RO/CCR7/CD25/CD127/CD95/CD27 yielded CD4+ naive, central memory, regulatory and stem cell-like memory cells. Post-sort purity exceeded 98% for all sorted populations. The sequenced template was cDNA made from the entire isolated RNA. Sequencing of naive, central memory and regulatory T cell samples gave an average of about 3.9 million reads. The protocol was immunoSEQ multiplex PCR, while the TCRdb copy is restricted to in-frame clones and leaves out a portion. This sample has hundreds of thousands of clones, with roughly an eighth found just once. Germline trimming cut 0 bases from V and 3 bases from J; bases unmatched to any gene: 4. The germline gives CDR1 SGHRS, CDR2 YFSETQ. The CDR3 is 17 residues long. Concerning this clone itself: Its target is unknown.

The sequence came from a man aged 25 to 40 with type 1 diabetes. Sequenced: naive CD4+ T cells from blood. The rearrangement joins TRBV5-1 to TRBJ2-3; 13 nucleotides line up with TRBD2. DNA for the CDR3: TGCGCCAGCAGCTTGGAGGGACTAGCGGGGAGGACAGATACGCAGTATTTT. As protein: CASSLEGLAGRTDTQYF.